The 27 T cell receptor beta chains given below trace back to one sample, sequenced in a study of cytomegalovirus exposure and HLA in healthy donors (TCRdb year 2017). Libraries were built with the immunoSEQ multiplex PCR assay. A mixture of 60 forward primers for TCR Vbeta segments and 13 reverse primers for TCR Jbeta segments was used in the multiplex PCR. TCRdb mirrors the immuneACCESS table, restricted to in-frame sequences. Some clones are absent from its copies; in checked studies, under half trace to an unresolved V gene, and the reason for the others is unknown. In this sample the table shows some 160,000 clones, approximately 80% of which occur a single time. The ten most abundant clones make up 1.5% of the sample. Sequenced: PBMCs. These receptors all come from a woman younger than 30 in good health and CMV-seronegative.

V and J are TRBV5-1 and TRBJ2-3; D is ambiguous. There are 13 residues in the CDR3. V dropped 4 bases and J dropped 3 bases, with 9 bases sitting between them. Germline CDR1 and CDR2: SGHRS and YFSETQ. The CDR3 DNA reads TGCGCCAGCAGCGCGTTTGGTACAGATACGCAGTATTTT. As protein: CASSAFGTDTQYF.

The V and J genes are TRBV11-2 and TRBJ1-6; 7 bases map to TRBD1. V shed 4 bases, J shed 6 bases, and the junction held 9 bases outside the gene matches. The germline gives CDR1 SGHAT, CDR2 FQNNGV. CDR3 length equals 16 residues. The CDR3 DNA reads TGTGCCAGCAGCTCACACCGACAGGGCGGTAATTCACCCCTCCACTTT. Amino acid sequence: CASSSHRQGGNSPLHF.

The chain recombines TRBV28 with TRBJ1-5; no definite D call. The CDR3 covers 14 residues. V was clipped by 6 bases and J by 0 bases, with 9 bases between them. CDR1 and CDR2 (germline): MDHEN, SYDVKM. Here the CDR3 DNA reads TGTGCCAGCAGATTCGAGTATAGCAATCAGCCCCAGCATTTT. Translation: CASRFEYSNQPQHF.

This clone has only one observation. This chain joins TRBV6-1 and TRBJ2-7, with 11 positions matching TRBD1. This CDR3 has 14 amino acids. With 3 bases clipped from V and 3 bases from J, the junction kept 1 base outside the gene matches. Germline values: CDR1 MNHNS, CDR2 SASEGT. In DNA form, the CDR3 reads TGTGCCAGCAGTGAGGGACAGGGGGACTACGAGCAGTACTTC. It yields the protein CASSEGQGDYEQYF.

The chain recombines TRBV6-5 with TRBJ1-1; no definite D call. Between the trimmed V and J ends, which lost 10 bases and 5 bases, there was a span of 20 bases. Germline V gene data show CDR1 as MNHEY and CDR2 as SVGAGI. The CDR3 totals 14 residues. CDR3 in amino acids: CATKITGLGTEAFF. CDR3 nucleotide sequence: TGTGCCACCAAAATTACGGGGTTGGGGACTGAAGCTTTCTTT.

The V gene is TRBV28, the J gene TRBJ2-2, with 9 positions matching TRBD1. The CDR3 has 16 amino acids. CDR1 is MDHEN, CDR2 SYDVKM, per germline. V lost 7 bases to trimming and J lost 4 bases; unmatched junction nucleotides: 10. In nucleotides, the CDR3 is TGTGCCAGCATCCCGGGACAGGGAGTGGGCACCGGGGAGCTGTTTTTT. Its translation: CASIPGQGVGTGELFF.

The rearrangement uses TRBV5-1 and TRBJ2-1, with 10 bases lining up with TRBD2. V trimming: 0 bases; J trimming: 1 base; junction bases outside the gene matches: 1. The CDR3 spans 16 residues. The germline V gene has CDR1 SGHRS and CDR2 YFSETQ. The CDR3 is CASSLVAGGSYNEQFF. The DNA for the CDR3 is TGCGCCAGCAGCTTGGTAGCGGGGGGTTCCTACAATGAGCAGTTCTTC.

The V gene is TRBV19, the J gene TRBJ1-3; D call uncertain. CDR1 and CDR2 (germline): LNHDA, SQIVND (reference sequence). V lost 3 bases, J lost 6 bases, and 6 bases lay in between. CDR3 length: 12 amino acids. CDR3 sequence reads: CASSIGQNTIYF. The DNA of the CDR3 is TGTGCCAGTAGTATCGGTCAAAACACCATATATTTT.

The chain carries TRBV15 and TRBJ1-5; possible D gene TRBD1, 6 bases. The CDR3 covers 17 residues. The germline CDR1 and CDR2 sequences are LNHNV and YYDKDF (reference sequence). With 3 bases removed from V and 4 bases from J, the gap between germline ends came to 19 bases. The chain's CDR3 is CATSRKPGQGKNQPQHF. The CDR3 region has the DNA TGTGCCACCAGCAGGAAACCGGGACAAGGGAAAAATCAGCCCCAGCATTTT.

V is TRBV27 and J is TRBJ2-7; D perhaps matches TRBD1 (6 bases). Per germline, CDR1 MNHEY and CDR2 SMNVEV (reference sequence). The CDR3 totals 15 residues. Between the trimmed V and J ends, which lost 6 bases and 4 bases, there was a span of 19 bases. As DNA, the CDR3 is TGTGCCAGCAGCTCCCAACGGACGGGACAATACGAGCAGTACTTC. Amino acid sequence: CASSSQRTGQYEQYF.

This clone was observed a handful of times. This chain connects TRBV28 to TRBJ1-5; D may be TRBD1 (5 bases). Germline V lookup: CDR1 MDHEN, CDR2 SYDVKM. CDR3 length: 15 amino acids. Trimming took 6 bases from V and 1 from J, leaving 13 bases between them. As DNA, the CDR3 is TGTGCCAGCAGAAGGGGTGGGGTCAGCAATCAGCCCCAGCATTTT. Its translation: CASRRGGVSNQPQHF.

This CDR3 reads CASRTLAGEGTQYF. In DNA, the CDR3 is TGTGCCAGCAGGACACTAGCGGGGGAAGGTACGCAGTATTTT. V and J are TRBV6-4 and TRBJ2-3; 11 nucleotides line up with TRBD2. Looked up from germline, CDR1 is MRHNA and CDR2 is SNTAGT. The V and J ends lost 6 bases and 8 bases, in that order; junction bases with no gene match: 7. This CDR3 has 14 amino acids.

V gene TRBV15 combines with J gene TRBJ1-1; TRBD1 matches at 7 bases. V lost 0 bases to trimming and J lost 7 bases; unmatched junction nucleotides: 2. The germline V gene has CDR1 LNHNV and CDR2 YYDKDF (reference sequence). The CDR3 is 13 amino acids. The CDR3 coding sequence is TGTGCCACCAGCAGAGATGGGACAGTTGAAGCTTTCTTT. It is translated as CATSRDGTVEAFF.

The rearrangement joins TRBV27 to TRBJ1-6, with a possible D match to TRBD1 (5 bases). The V gene lost 5 bases and the J gene lost 4 bases, with 12 bases spanning the gap. Germline lookup yields CDR1 MNHEY and CDR2 SMNVEV (reference sequence). There are 15 residues in the CDR3. The CDR3 loop reads CASSASTVYNSPLHF. In DNA, the CDR3 is TGTGCCAGCAGTGCCTCGACAGTTTATAATTCACCCCTCCACTTT.

The rearrangement uses TRBV6-1 and TRBJ2-5, with D possibly TRBD1 on 6 matching bases. The last part of the DNA fits TRBJ2-7 better; the J call may be wrong. Germline V gene data show CDR1 as MNHNS and CDR2 as SASEGT. This CDR3 has 13 residues. DNA for the CDR3: TGTGCCAGCAGCAGGGGATTTCCCTACGAGCAGTACTTC. Its translation: CASSRGFPYEQYF.

CDR3 region: CASSRRDSSTDTQYF. The CDR3 DNA reads as TGTGCCAGCAGCCGTCGGGACAGTAGCACAGATACGCAGTATTTT. V is TRBV7-9 and J is TRBJ2-3, with 7 bases identical to TRBD1. Trimming took 5 bases from V and 0 from J; bases not matched to a gene: 5. Per the germline V gene, CDR1 is SEHNR and CDR2 is FQNEAQ (reference sequence). The CDR3 totals 15 residues.

The gene calls are TRBV9 and TRBJ1-6, with 7 bases identical to TRBD1. This CDR3 region has 15 residues. With 4 bases clipped from V and 8 bases from J, the junction kept 9 bases outside the gene matches. Per germline, CDR1 SGDLS and CDR2 YYNGEE. In DNA, the CDR3 is TGTGCCAGCAGCCCCAGACTGCAGGGGGATTCACCCCTCCACTTT. It specifies CASSPRLQGDSPLHF.

V gene TRBV28 combines with J gene TRBJ2-7, with D tentatively TRBD1 (5 bases). CDR3 size: 16 residues. The germline CDR1 and CDR2 sequences are MDHEN and SYDVKM. Trimming took off 3 bases at V and 3 bases at J, with 18 bases between the two ends. The CDR3 here is CASSFPLTTTDYEQYF. CDR3 nucleotide sequence: TGTGCCAGCAGTTTTCCGCTAACCACGACAGACTACGAGCAGTACTTC. Drawing the rest from reference TRBV28 and TRBJ2-7, the complete variable domain is DVKVTQSSRYLVKRTGEKVFLECVQDMDHENMFWYRQDPGLGLRLIYFSYDVKMKEKGDIPEGYSVSREKKERFSLILESASTNQTSMYLCASSFPLTTTDYEQYFGPGTRLTVT.

The chain carries TRBV7-8 and TRBJ1-2, with D possibly TRBD1 on 6 matching bases. Germline CDR1 SGHVS, CDR2 FQNEAQ. There are 14 residues in the CDR3. V gave up 5 bases and J gave up 6 bases, with 16 bases separating them. DNA for the CDR3: TGTGCCAGCAGCGCCGGAGGACAGCGGCATGGCTACACCTTC. It specifies CASSAGGQRHGYTF.

In this sample, this clone turned up once. This rearrangement joins TRBV28 to TRBJ2-5, with TRBD1 as a possible D gene (7 bases). The CDR3 length is 19 residues. Germline V gene sequence: CDR1 MDHEN, CDR2 SYDVKM. V shed 3 bases and J shed 5 bases, with 28 bases lying between them. Here the CDR3 DNA reads TGTGCCAGCAGTTTGGAGGGGGTGATTGGAACAGGCAGGGGGGAGACCCAGTACTTC. It translates to CASSLEGVIGTGRGETQYF.

The chain joins TRBV30 to TRBJ2-3; possible D gene TRBD1, 6 bases. Looked up from germline, CDR1 is GTSNPN and CDR2 is SVGIG (reference sequence). The CDR3 loop spans 15 amino acids. The germline V and J ends were trimmed by 2 bases and 1 base, with 13 bases remaining between them. CDR3 in amino acids: CAWSFVGACTDTQYF. The CDR3 region has the DNA TGTGCCTGGAGTTTCGTGGGGGCCTGCACAGATACGCAGTATTTT.

The chain carries TRBV6-6 and TRBJ1-1; TRBD1 might be the D (5 bases). Trimming left V 4 bases short and J 5 bases short, with 14 bases between. The CDR3 spans 14 residues. The V gene's germline CDR1 is MNHNY and CDR2 SVGAGI (reference sequence). The CDR3 is CASSLEGRKTEAFF. DNA for the CDR3: TGTGCCAGCAGTTTGGAGGGGCGTAAAACTGAAGCTTTCTTT.

The chain uses TRBV7-9 and TRBJ1-2; D is unclear. This CDR3 comprises 14 residues. Germline values: CDR1 SEHNR, CDR2 FQNEAQ (reference sequence). V was cut by 6 bases and J by 6 bases, with 17 bases left in between. The chain's CDR3 is CASSNPGLRHGYTF. In DNA form, the CDR3 reads TGTGCCAGCAGTAACCCCGGGTTGCGGCATGGCTACACCTTC.

The chain links TRBV19 to TRBJ2-5; possible D gene TRBD2, 7 bases. The CDR3 spans 15 residues. V shed 7 bases and J shed 2 bases, with 17 bases lying between them. Germline-derived CDR1 and CDR2 are LNHDA and SQIVND (reference sequence). The chain's CDR3 is CASKEGGGIQETQYF. The CDR3, as DNA: TGTGCCAGTAAAGAGGGGGGAGGGATTCAAGAGACCCAGTACTTC.

The chain employs TRBV30 and TRBJ1-5; TRBD1 might be the D (6 bases). This CDR3 region has 15 residues. Per the germline V gene, CDR1 is GTSNPN and CDR2 is SVGIG (reference sequence). Trimming took 2 bases from V and 4 from J, leaving 15 bases between them. The CDR3: CAWSSDLRGNQPQHF. CDR3 nucleotides: TGTGCCTGGAGTTCCGACCTGAGGGGGAATCAGCCCCAGCATTTT.

The chain is built from TRBV5-4 and TRBJ2-2, with D maybe TRBD2 (5 bases). Deletions cut 1 base from V and 6 bases from J, with 7 bases between. The germline gives CDR1 SGHNT, CDR2 YYREEE (reference sequence). This CDR3 spans 13 amino acids. DNA for the CDR3: TGTGCCAGCAGCTTGCGGGGTGCCGGGGAGCTGTTTTTT. It encodes CASSLRGAGELFF.

This clone was detected only a few times. CDR3 nucleotides: TGTGCCAGCTCACCGGGACAGGAGCCCCTCTACGAGCAGTACTTC. Residues: CASSPGQEPLYEQYF. This rearrangement joins TRBV18 to TRBJ2-7, with 8 bases matching TRBD1. The germline V gene encodes CDR1 KGHSH and CDR2 LQKENI. V lost 3 bases to trimming and J lost 3 bases; unmatched junction nucleotides: 7. The CDR3 loop spans 15 amino acids.